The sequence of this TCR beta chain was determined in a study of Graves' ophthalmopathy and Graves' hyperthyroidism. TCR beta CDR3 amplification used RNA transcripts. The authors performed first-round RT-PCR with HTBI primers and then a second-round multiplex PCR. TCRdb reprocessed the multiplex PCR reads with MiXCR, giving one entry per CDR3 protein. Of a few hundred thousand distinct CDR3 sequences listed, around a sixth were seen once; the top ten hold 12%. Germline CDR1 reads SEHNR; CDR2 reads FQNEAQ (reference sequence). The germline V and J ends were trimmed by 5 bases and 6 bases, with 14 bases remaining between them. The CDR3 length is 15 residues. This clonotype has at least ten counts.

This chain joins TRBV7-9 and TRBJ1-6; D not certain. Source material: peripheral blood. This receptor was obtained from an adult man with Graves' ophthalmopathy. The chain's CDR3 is CASSAAATSNSPLHF. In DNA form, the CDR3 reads TGTGCCAGCAGCGCGGCGGCTACCTCTAATTCACCCCTCCACTTT.